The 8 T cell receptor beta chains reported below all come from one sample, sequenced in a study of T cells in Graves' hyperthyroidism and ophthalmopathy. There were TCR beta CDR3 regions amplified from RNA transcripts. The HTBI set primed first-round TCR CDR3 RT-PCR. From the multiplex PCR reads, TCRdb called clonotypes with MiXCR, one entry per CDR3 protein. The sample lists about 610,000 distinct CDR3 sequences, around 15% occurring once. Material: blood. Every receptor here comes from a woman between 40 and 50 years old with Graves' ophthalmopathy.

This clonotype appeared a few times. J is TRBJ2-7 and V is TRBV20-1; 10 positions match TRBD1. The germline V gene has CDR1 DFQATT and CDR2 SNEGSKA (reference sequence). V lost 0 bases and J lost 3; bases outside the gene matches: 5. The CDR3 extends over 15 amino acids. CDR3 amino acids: CSARDRQGAGYEQYF. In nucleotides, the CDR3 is TGCAGTGCTAGAGATAGACAGGGGGCGGGCTACGAGCAGTACTTC.

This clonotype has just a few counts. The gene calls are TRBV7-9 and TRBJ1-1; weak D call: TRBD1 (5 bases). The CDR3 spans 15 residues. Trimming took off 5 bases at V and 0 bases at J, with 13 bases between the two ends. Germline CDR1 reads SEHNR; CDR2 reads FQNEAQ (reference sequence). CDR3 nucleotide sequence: TGTGCCAGCAGCCCCCCCGGACATATGAACACTGAAGCTTTCTTT. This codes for CASSPPGHMNTEAFF.

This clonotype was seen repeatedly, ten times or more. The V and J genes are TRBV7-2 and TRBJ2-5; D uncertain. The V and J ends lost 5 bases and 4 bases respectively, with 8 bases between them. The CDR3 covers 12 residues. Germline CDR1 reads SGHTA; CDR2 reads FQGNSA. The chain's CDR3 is CASSQTRETQYF. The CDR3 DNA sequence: TGTGCCAGCAGCCAAACCCGAGAGACCCAGTACTTC.

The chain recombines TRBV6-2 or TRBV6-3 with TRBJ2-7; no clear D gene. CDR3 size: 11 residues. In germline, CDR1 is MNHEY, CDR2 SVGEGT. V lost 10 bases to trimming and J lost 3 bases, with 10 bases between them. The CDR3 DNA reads TGTGCCACCTCCCCAGGCTACGAGCAGTACTTC. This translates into CATSPGYEQYF.

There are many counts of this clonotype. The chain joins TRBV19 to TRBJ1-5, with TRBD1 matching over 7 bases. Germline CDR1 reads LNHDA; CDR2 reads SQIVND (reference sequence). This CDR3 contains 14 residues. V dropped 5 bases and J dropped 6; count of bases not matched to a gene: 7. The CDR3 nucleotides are TGTGCCAGTAGTTTTCTGGGACAGTCTCAGCCCCAGCATTTT. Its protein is CASSFLGQSQPQHF.

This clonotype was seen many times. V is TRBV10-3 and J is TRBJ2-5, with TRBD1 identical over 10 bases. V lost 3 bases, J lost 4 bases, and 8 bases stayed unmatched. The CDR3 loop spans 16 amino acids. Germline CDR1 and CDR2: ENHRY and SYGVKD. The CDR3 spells CAISDPGTGERETQYF. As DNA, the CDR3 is TGTGCCATCAGTGACCCCGGGACAGGGGAAAGAGAGACCCAGTACTTC.

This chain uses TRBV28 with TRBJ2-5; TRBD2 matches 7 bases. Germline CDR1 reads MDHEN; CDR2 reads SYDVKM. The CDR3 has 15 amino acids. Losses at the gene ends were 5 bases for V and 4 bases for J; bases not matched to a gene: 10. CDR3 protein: CASSNGGMEGETQYF. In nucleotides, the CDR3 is TGTGCCAGCAGTAACGGGGGGATGGAGGGAGAGACCCAGTACTTC.

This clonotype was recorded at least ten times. The CDR3 nucleotides are TGTGCCAGCAGCCCCGGGACGTTTGCCGGGGAGCTGTTTTTT. Translating gives CASSPGTFAGELFF. The chain joins TRBV7-2 to TRBJ2-2; either TRBD1 or TRBD2 may fit D (5 bases each). V was clipped by 5 bases and J by 6 bases, with 13 bases between them. The length of the CDR3 is 14 residues. Germline CDR1 SGHTA, CDR2 FQGNSA.